This T cell receptor beta chain was observed in a study of CD8+ T cells in alopecia areata. General study points: Persistence in scalp and blood during tofacitinib was observed for many expanded lesional clones.

RNA was isolated and reverse transcribed to cDNA, the sequencing template. Repertoires were generated with immunoSEQ multiplex PCR, while TCRdb's copy carries only in-frame clones and drops some. Of 170,000 or so clones listed, around three fifths are singletons. In its sample, this clone was seen a few times. Antigen unknown. Documented treatment: oral pan-JAK inhibitor, 5-10 mg twice daily. Material: CD8+ T cells sorted from blood, obtained at week 24, from a patient treated with tofacitinib. This clonotype was obtained from a human donor with alopecia areata.

The CDR3 nucleotides read TGTGCCATCAGTGCGGCCCCAGGGGTGGAAAATGGCTACACCTTC. Encoded protein: CAISAAPGVENGYTF. V gene TRBV10-3 combines with J gene TRBJ1-2; tentatively, D is TRBD1 (6 bases). Germline V lookup: CDR1 ENHRY, CDR2 SYGVKD. Trimming pared 4 bases from V and 6 bases from J, leaving 18 bases between. The CDR3 covers 15 residues.